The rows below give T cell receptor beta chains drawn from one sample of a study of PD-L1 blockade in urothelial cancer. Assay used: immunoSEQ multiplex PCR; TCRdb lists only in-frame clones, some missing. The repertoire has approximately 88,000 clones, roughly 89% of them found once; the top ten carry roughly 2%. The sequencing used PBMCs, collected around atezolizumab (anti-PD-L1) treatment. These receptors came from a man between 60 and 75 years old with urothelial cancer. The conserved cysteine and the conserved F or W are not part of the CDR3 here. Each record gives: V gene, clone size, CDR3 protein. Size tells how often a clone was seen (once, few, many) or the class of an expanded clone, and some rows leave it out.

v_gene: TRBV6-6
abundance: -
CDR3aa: ASRNLDSLYGYT

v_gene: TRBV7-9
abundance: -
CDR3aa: ASSLGQGRGNSPLH

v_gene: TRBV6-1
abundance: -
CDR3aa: ASSLEGQVGYT

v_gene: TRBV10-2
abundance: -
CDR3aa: ASSEWRDRSTGELF

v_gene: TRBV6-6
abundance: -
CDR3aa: ASSSPQRDEQY

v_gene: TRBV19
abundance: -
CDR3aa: ASRTTGFGTGELF

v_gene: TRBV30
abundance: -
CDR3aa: AWSRPDIYYEQY

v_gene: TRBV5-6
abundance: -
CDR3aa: ASSLPAGLAKNIQY

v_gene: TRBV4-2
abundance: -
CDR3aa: ASSQLAGGLSSTDTQY

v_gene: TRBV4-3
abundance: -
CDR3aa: ASSQGVPGLAGGVETQY

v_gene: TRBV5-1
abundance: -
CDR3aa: ASSPPHGTDTQY

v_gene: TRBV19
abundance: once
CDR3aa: ASRDPRLAGNEQF

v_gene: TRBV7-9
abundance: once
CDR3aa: ASSLLTSGGIQETQY

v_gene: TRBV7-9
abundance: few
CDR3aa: ASSPDGGRTDTQY

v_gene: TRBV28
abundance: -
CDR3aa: ASSTRAGPGGVNQPQH

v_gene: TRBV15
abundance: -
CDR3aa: ATSSSDTANTGELF

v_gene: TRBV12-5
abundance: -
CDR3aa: ASGLARGGAQY

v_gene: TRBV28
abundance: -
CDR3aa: AGRGGGMNTEAF

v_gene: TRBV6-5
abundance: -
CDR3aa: ASSYVAPAGELF

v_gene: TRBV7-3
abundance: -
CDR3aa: ASSLDGGANEQF

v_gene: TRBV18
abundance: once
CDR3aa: ASSPPFGDTHEQY

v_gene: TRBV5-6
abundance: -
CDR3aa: ASSRGTGVQTQY

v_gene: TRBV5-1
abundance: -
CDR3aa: ASSLGGVSGNTIY

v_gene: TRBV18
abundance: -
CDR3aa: ASSRGQGDTQY

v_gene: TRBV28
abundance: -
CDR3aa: ASKAGGIYGYT

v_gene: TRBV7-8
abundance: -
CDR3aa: ASSRGGEKLF

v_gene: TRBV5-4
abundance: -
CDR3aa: ASSPPRGQGNTEAF

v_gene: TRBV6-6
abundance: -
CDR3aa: ASSPGTANTEAF

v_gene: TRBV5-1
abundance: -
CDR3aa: ASSQGQGGSGELF

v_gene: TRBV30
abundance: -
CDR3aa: AWRSGQGTVVGYT

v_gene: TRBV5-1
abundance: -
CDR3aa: ASSPTAQGGATNEKLF

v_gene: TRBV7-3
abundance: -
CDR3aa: ASRPRGGGPANEQF

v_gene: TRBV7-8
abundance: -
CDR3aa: ASSLASPTGTEAF

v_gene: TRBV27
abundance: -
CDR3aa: ASSPTGYRETQY

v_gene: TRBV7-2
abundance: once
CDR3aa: ASSLIQGRTEAF

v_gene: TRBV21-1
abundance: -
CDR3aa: ASRKGSRVPGELF

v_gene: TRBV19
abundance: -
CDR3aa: ASIQGRNYGYT

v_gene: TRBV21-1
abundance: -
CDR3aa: ASSREELSGGSSGNTIY

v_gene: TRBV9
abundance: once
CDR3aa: ASSVEEGATQY

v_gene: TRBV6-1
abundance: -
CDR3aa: ASVGDYGYT